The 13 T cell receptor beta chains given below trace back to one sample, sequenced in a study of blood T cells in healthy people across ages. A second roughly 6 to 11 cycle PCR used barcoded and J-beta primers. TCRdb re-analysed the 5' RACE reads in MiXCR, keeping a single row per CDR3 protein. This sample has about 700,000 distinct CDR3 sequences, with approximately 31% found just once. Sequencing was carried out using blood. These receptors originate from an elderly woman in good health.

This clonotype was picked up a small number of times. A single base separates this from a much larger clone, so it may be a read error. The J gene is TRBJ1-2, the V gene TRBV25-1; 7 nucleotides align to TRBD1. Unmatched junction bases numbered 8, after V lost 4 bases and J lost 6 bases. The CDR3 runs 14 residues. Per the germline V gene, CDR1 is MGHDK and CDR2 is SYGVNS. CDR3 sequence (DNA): TGTGCCAGCAGTGGGACAGGAAGACGGGATGGCTACACCTTC. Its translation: CASSGTGRRDGYTF.

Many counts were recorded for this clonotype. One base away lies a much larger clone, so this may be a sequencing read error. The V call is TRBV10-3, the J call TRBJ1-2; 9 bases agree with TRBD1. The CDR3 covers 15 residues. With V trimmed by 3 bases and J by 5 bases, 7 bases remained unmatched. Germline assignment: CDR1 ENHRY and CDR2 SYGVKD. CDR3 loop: CAISDGTGGGYGYTF. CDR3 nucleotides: TGTGCCATCAGTGATGGTACAGGGGGCGGTTATGGCTACACCTTC.

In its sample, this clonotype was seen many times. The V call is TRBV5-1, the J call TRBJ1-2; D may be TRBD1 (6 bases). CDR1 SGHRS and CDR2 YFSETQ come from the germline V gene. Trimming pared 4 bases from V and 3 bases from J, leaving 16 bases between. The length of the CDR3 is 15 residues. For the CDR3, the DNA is TGCGCCAGCAGCCTCCAATGGACAGCGGACTATGGCTACACCTTC. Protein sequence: CASSLQWTADYGYTF.

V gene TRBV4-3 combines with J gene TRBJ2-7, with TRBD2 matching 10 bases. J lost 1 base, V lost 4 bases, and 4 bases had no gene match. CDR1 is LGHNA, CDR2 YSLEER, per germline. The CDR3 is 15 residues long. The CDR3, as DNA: TGCGCCAGCAGCCTTGGGACTAGCGCTTCCTACGAGCAGTACTTC. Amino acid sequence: CASSLGTSASYEQYF.

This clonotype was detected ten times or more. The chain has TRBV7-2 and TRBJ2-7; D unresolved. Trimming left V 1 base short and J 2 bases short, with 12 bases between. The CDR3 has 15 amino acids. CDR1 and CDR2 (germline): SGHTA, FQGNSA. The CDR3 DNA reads TGTGCCAGCAGCTTAGGTTGGCAGCCGACCTACGAGCAGTACTTC. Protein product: CASSLGWQPTYEQYF. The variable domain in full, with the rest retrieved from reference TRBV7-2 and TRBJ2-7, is GAGVSQSPSNKVTEKGKDVELRCDPISGHTALYWYRQSLGQGLEFLIYFQGNSAPDKSGLPSDRFSAERTGGSVSTLTIQRTQQEDSAVYLCASSLGWQPTYEQYFGPGTRLTVT.

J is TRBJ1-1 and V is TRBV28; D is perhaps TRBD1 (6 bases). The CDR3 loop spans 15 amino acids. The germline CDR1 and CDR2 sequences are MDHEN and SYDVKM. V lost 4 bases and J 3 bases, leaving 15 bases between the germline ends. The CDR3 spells CASSSPGHRDTEAFF. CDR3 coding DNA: TGTGCCAGCAGTTCACCGGGACATCGAGACACTGAAGCTTTCTTT.

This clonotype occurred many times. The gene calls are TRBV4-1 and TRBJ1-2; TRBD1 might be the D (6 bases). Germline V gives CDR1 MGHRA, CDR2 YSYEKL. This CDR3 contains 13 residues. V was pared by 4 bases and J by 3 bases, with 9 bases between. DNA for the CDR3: TGCGCCAGCAGCCCGACAGGATACTATGGCTACACCTTC. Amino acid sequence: CASSPTGYYGYTF.

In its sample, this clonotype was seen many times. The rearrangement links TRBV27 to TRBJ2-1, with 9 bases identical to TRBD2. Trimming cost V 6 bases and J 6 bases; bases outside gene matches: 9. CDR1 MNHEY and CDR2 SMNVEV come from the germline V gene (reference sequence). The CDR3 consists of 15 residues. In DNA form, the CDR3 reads TGTGCCAGCAGCTCCACCGGGACTAGCAGCAATGAGCAGTTCTTC. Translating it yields CASSSTGTSSNEQFF.

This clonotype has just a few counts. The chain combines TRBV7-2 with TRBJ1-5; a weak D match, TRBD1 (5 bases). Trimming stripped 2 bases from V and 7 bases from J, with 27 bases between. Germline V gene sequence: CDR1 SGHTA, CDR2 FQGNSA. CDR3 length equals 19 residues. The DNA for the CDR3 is TGTGCCAGCAGCTTATATTCCCAGGGAGCCGTTTCCCCATGGCAGCCCCAGCATTTT. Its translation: CASSLYSQGAVSPWQPQHF.

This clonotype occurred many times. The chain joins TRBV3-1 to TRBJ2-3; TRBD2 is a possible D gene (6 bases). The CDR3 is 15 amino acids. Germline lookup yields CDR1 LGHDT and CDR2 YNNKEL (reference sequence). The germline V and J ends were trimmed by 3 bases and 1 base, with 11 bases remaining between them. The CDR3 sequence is CASSHASGGTDTQYF. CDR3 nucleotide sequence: TGTGCCAGCAGCCACGCCTCGGGGGGCACAGATACGCAGTATTTT.

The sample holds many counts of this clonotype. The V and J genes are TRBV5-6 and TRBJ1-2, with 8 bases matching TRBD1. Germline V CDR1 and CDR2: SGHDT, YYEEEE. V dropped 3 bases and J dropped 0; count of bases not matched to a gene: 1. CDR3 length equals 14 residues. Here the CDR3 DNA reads TGTGCCAGCAGCTCGACAGGGGCTAACTATGGCTACACCTTC. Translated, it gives CASSSTGANYGYTF.

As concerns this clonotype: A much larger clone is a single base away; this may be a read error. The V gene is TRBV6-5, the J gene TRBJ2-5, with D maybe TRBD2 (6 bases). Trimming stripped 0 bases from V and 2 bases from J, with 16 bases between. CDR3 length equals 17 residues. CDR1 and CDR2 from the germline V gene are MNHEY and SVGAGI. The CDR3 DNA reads TGTGCCAGCAGTTACTCTCCTATCCCAGGGAGGCAAGAGACCCAGTACTTC. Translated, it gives CASSYSPIPGRQETQYF.

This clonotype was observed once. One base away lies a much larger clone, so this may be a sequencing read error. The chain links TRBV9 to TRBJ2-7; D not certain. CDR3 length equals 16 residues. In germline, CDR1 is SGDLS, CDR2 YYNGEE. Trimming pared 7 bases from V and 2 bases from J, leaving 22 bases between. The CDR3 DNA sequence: TGTGCCAGCGGCGCCGAGCCGACGGTGACGGCCTACGAGCAGTACTTC. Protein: CASGAEPTVTAYEQYF.